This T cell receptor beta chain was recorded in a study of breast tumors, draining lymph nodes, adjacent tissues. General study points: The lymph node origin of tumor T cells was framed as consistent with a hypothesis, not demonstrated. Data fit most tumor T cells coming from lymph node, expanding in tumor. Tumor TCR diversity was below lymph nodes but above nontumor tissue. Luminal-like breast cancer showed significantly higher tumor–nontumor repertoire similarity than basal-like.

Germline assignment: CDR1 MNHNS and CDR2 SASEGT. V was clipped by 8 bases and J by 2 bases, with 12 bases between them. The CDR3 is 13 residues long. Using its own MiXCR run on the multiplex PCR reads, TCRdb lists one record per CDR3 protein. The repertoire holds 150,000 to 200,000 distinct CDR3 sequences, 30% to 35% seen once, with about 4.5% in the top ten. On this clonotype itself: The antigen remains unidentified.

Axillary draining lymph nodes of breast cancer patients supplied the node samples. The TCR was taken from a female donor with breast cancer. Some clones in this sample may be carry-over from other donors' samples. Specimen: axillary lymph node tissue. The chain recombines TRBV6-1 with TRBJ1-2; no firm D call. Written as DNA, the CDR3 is TGTGCCAGCTTACCGGGAGGGAACTATGGCTACACCTTC. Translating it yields CASLPGGNYGYTF.